Listed below are T cell receptor beta chains from one sample, sequenced in a study of CD8+ T cells in alopecia areata. Using immunoSEQ multiplex PCR, the repertoire was profiled, and TCRdb retains in-frame clones only, with some absent. The table has 150,000 to 200,000 clones, about three fifths seen once. The sequencing used CD8+ T cells sorted from blood, collected at week 24, from a patient treated with tofacitinib. The receptors were sampled from a human donor with alopecia areata. Both conserved end residues are part of each CDR3. D genes are given only for firm matches. Only part of the rows carry a size: once, few, many, or a class if the clone is expanded.

D gene: -
J gene: TRBJ1-2
clone size: few
V gene: TRBV19
CDR3 DNA: TGTGCCAGTAGTGCGTCGGCGGGCTATGGCTACACCTTC
CDR3 protein: CASSASAGYGYTF

D gene: -
J gene: TRBJ2-5
clone size: -
V gene: TRBV30
CDR3 DNA: TGTGCCTGGAACGGGGACGAGACCCAGTACTTC
CDR3 protein: CAWNGDETQYF

D gene: -
J gene: TRBJ2-2
clone size: few
V gene: TRBV10-2
CDR3 DNA: TGCGCCAGCATGTACAGGAACACCGGGGAGCTGTTTTTT
CDR3 protein: CASMYRNTGELFF

D gene: TRBD1
J gene: TRBJ1-2
clone size: -
V gene: TRBV5-1
CDR3 DNA: TGCGCCAGCAGCGTGCAACAGGGGGACTATGGCTACACCTTC
CDR3 protein: CASSVQQGDYGYTF

D gene: -
J gene: TRBJ2-7
clone size: -
V gene: TRBV5-1
CDR3 DNA: TGCGCCAGCAGCACCCGGGACCGACCCTACGAGCAGTACTTC
CDR3 protein: CASSTRDRPYEQYF

D gene: -
J gene: TRBJ2-7
clone size: few
V gene: TRBV7-3
CDR3 DNA: TGTGCCAGCAGCCCCGGGAGGACAGGTCCGGACGAGCAGTACTTC
CDR3 protein: CASSPGRTGPDEQYF

D gene: -
J gene: TRBJ1-6
clone size: few
V gene: TRBV27
CDR3 DNA: TGTGCCAGCAGTTTTTCCCCCCCGGGGAATTCACCCCTCCACTTT
CDR3 protein: CASSFSPPGNSPLHF

D gene: -
J gene: TRBJ2-7
clone size: -
V gene: TRBV27
CDR3 DNA: TGTGCCAGCAGTTTGGCAGGTTTTGAATACGAGCAGTACTTC
CDR3 protein: CASSLAGFEYEQYF

D gene: TRBD1
J gene: TRBJ2-7
clone size: few
V gene: TRBV30
CDR3 DNA: TGTGCCTGGAGAGGGACAGGGGGCGAGCAGTACTTC
CDR3 protein: CAWRGTGGEQYF

D gene: -
J gene: TRBJ2-7
clone size: -
V gene: TRBV30
CDR3 DNA: TGTGCCTGGTCCGGGGCGATCTCCTACGAGCAGTACTTC
CDR3 protein: CAWSGAISYEQYF

D gene: -
J gene: TRBJ2-5
clone size: -
V gene: TRBV9
CDR3 DNA: TGTGCCAGCAGCTCTCGGACGGATAAAGAGACCCAGTACTTC
CDR3 protein: CASSSRTDKETQYF

D gene: TRBD2
J gene: TRBJ2-1
clone size: -
V gene: TRBV7-9
CDR3 DNA: TGTGCCAGCAGCTTAGTGTCTAGCGGGGGAAACAATGAGCAGTTCTTC
CDR3 protein: CASSLVSSGGNNEQFF

D gene: -
J gene: TRBJ2-5
clone size: -
V gene: TRBV10-3
CDR3 DNA: TGTGCCATCAGTGAGAGGCGTATCATACCCCAAGAGACCCAGTACTTC
CDR3 protein: CAISERRIIPQETQYF

D gene: -
J gene: TRBJ1-2
clone size: -
V gene: TRBV9
CDR3 DNA: TGTGCCAGCAGCGTAGGGGTATCTCTCTATGGCTACACCTTC
CDR3 protein: CASSVGVSLYGYTF

D gene: -
J gene: TRBJ1-1
clone size: -
V gene: TRBV6-5
CDR3 DNA: TGTGCCAGCAGGATCCTAATGAACACTGAAGCTTTCTTT
CDR3 protein: CASRILMNTEAFF

D gene: -
J gene: TRBJ2-5
clone size: few
V gene: TRBV7-9
CDR3 DNA: TGTGCCAGCAGCTTAGACGGACAAGAGACCCAGTACTTC
CDR3 protein: CASSLDGQETQYF

D gene: -
J gene: TRBJ2-5
clone size: once
V gene: TRBV5-6
CDR3 DNA: TGTGCCAGCAGCTTGGGAACCACGGGGACCCAGTACTTC
CDR3 protein: CASSLGTTGTQYF

D gene: -
J gene: TRBJ1-2
clone size: -
V gene: TRBV5-1
CDR3 DNA: TGCGCCAGCAGCTTGATAGGCTTGGGGCTATATAACTATGGCTACACCTTC
CDR3 protein: CASSLIGLGLYNYGYTF

D gene: -
J gene: TRBJ1-2
clone size: -
V gene: TRBV2
CDR3 DNA: TGTGCCAGCAGCGGAGACGACAGGAAACCTTATGGCTACACCTTC
CDR3 protein: CASSGDDRKPYGYTF

D gene: TRBD2
J gene: TRBJ2-7
clone size: -
V gene: TRBV5-4
CDR3 DNA: TGTGCCAGCAGCTCCACGACTAGCAGGGTCTACGAGCAGTACTTC
CDR3 protein: CASSSTTSRVYEQYF

D gene: TRBD1
J gene: TRBJ2-7
clone size: -
V gene: TRBV19
CDR3 DNA: TGTGCCAGTAGTTCCCGGACAGGGGGCTCCTACGAGCAGTACTTC
CDR3 protein: CASSSRTGGSYEQYF

D gene: -
J gene: TRBJ2-6
clone size: few
V gene: TRBV14
CDR3 DNA: TGTGCCAGCAGCCACCGATCTGGGGCCAACGTCCTGACTTTC
CDR3 protein: CASSHRSGANVLTF

D gene: TRBD2
J gene: TRBJ2-1
clone size: -
V gene: TRBV2
CDR3 DNA: TGTGCCAGCAGGGAGAGCGGGGGGGCGCAGTTCTTC
CDR3 protein: CASRESGGAQFF

D gene: -
J gene: TRBJ2-3
clone size: -
V gene: TRBV4-2
CDR3 DNA: TGTGCCAGCAGCCAAGTAATCGCGTCCGGGGATACGCAGTATTTT
CDR3 protein: CASSQVIASGDTQYF

D gene: -
J gene: TRBJ2-2
clone size: -
V gene: TRBV7-9
CDR3 DNA: TGTGCCAGCAGCTTACCCGCCACAACGGGCACCGGGGAGCTGTTTTTT
CDR3 protein: CASSLPATTGTGELFF

D gene: -
J gene: TRBJ1-1
clone size: -
V gene: TRBV5-4
CDR3 DNA: TGTGCCAGCAGCTTGTGGGGAAGCGAGAACACTGAAGCTTTCTTT
CDR3 protein: CASSLWGSENTEAFF

D gene: -
J gene: TRBJ1-6
clone size: -
V gene: TRBV5-6
CDR3 DNA: TGTGCCAGCCGGGGGTGGAAACGGGATAATTCACCCCTCCACTTT
CDR3 protein: CASRGWKRDNSPLHF

D gene: TRBD1
J gene: TRBJ2-7
clone size: few
V gene: TRBV2
CDR3 DNA: TGTGCCAGCCTCGTTGTTTCGGTGGGGGACAGACACCCGTACGAGCAGTACTTC
CDR3 protein: CASLVVSVGDRHPYEQYF

D gene: -
J gene: TRBJ2-4
clone size: few
V gene: TRBV7-9
CDR3 DNA: TGTGCCAGCAGCTTAGGGGGTTTGGCCAAAAACATTCAGTACTTC
CDR3 protein: CASSLGGLAKNIQYF

D gene: -
J gene: TRBJ2-7
clone size: once
V gene: TRBV10-2
CDR3 DNA: TGCGCCAGCAGTAGGGGGGAGGAGCAGTACTTC
CDR3 protein: CASSRGEEQYF

D gene: -
J gene: TRBJ2-1
clone size: -
V gene: TRBV25-1
CDR3 DNA: TGTGCCAGCAGTCCCGGAAATGAGCAGTTCTTC
CDR3 protein: CASSPGNEQFF

D gene: -
J gene: TRBJ1-4
clone size: -
V gene: TRBV29-1
CDR3 DNA: TGCAGCGTTGCGACGGAGGGAAAACTGTTTTTT
CDR3 protein: CSVATEGKLFF

D gene: -
J gene: TRBJ1-5
clone size: few
V gene: TRBV29-1
CDR3 DNA: TGCAGCGTCGTCCCTCAAGGGGACGCCAATAGCAATCAGCCCCAGCATTTT
CDR3 protein: CSVVPQGDANSNQPQHF

D gene: TRBD1
J gene: TRBJ2-7
clone size: few
V gene: TRBV9
CDR3 DNA: TGTGCCAGCAGCGGAGGGACAGGGTACGAGCAGTACTTC
CDR3 protein: CASSGGTGYEQYF

D gene: -
J gene: TRBJ1-6
clone size: few
V gene: TRBV5-1
CDR3 DNA: TGCGCCAGCAGCACACGGACGGAGGGTAATTCACCCCTCCACTTT
CDR3 protein: CASSTRTEGNSPLHF

D gene: -
J gene: TRBJ2-2
clone size: few
V gene: TRBV6-6
CDR3 DNA: TGTGCCAGCAGTCAGGGAGGGGAGCTGTTTTTT
CDR3 protein: CASSQGGELFF

D gene: -
J gene: TRBJ1-1
clone size: -
V gene: TRBV27
CDR3 DNA: TGTGCCAGCGGCCCTGGTGAAGCTTTCTTT
CDR3 protein: CASGPGEAFF

D gene: TRBD2
J gene: TRBJ2-5
clone size: -
V gene: TRBV15
CDR3 DNA: TGTGCCACCAGCAGAGATAGCAGGGAGGGGGAGACCCAGTACTTC
CDR3 protein: CATSRDSREGETQYF

D gene: TRBD1
J gene: TRBJ2-7
clone size: -
V gene: TRBV30
CDR3 DNA: TGTGCCTCCGAGACCCGGGACAGGTTCTACGAGCAGTACTTC
CDR3 protein: CASETRDRFYEQYF

D gene: TRBD1
J gene: TRBJ1-5
clone size: few
V gene: TRBV19
CDR3 DNA: TGTGCCAGTATGATACAGGGGAATAGCAATCAGCCCCAGCATTTT
CDR3 protein: CASMIQGNSNQPQHF

D gene: TRBD1
J gene: TRBJ2-5
clone size: few
V gene: TRBV4-2
CDR3 DNA: TGTGCCAGCAGCCAATACACAGGGGACCAAGAGACCCAGTACTTC
CDR3 protein: CASSQYTGDQETQYF

D gene: -
J gene: TRBJ1-2
clone size: -
V gene: TRBV29-1
CDR3 DNA: TGCAGCGTTAGATCCTTAAATAACTATGGCTACACCTTC
CDR3 protein: CSVRSLNNYGYTF

D gene: TRBD1
J gene: TRBJ2-7
clone size: few
V gene: TRBV13
CDR3 DNA: TGTGCCAGCAGCTTCCGGGACAGGGAAGGCGAGCAGTACTTC
CDR3 protein: CASSFRDREGEQYF

D gene: -
J gene: TRBJ2-3
clone size: -
V gene: TRBV7-9
CDR3 DNA: TGTGCCAGCACCGAGAGAGATACGCAGTATTTT
CDR3 protein: CASTERDTQYF

D gene: TRBD2
J gene: TRBJ2-1
clone size: few
V gene: TRBV15
CDR3 DNA: TGTGCCACCAGCAAGGAACGGGGGGGCTTCTACAATGAGCAGTTCTTC
CDR3 protein: CATSKERGGFYNEQFF

D gene: -
J gene: TRBJ2-1
clone size: -
V gene: TRBV5-1
CDR3 DNA: TGCGCCAGCAGCCCTCGAGGAAGCTCCTACAATGAGCAGTTCTTC
CDR3 protein: CASSPRGSSYNEQFF

D gene: TRBD1
J gene: TRBJ2-1
clone size: -
V gene: TRBV5-1
CDR3 DNA: TGCGCCAGCAGCTTGCATCGGACAGGGCTCTACAATGAGCAGTTCTTC
CDR3 protein: CASSLHRTGLYNEQFF

D gene: TRBD1
J gene: TRBJ2-7
clone size: -
V gene: TRBV7-9
CDR3 DNA: TGTGCCAGCAGCAAGGGACAGGGGGGAACCTACGAGCAGTACTTC
CDR3 protein: CASSKGQGGTYEQYF

D gene: -
J gene: TRBJ2-1
clone size: -
V gene: TRBV13
CDR3 DNA: TGTGCCAGCAGTTTGGATAGCGTCTACAATGAGCAGTTCTTC
CDR3 protein: CASSLDSVYNEQFF

D gene: -
J gene: TRBJ2-7
clone size: -
V gene: TRBV30
CDR3 DNA: TGTGCCTGGAGTTCAGGGGTGGCCTACGAGCAGTACTTC
CDR3 protein: CAWSSGVAYEQYF

D gene: -
J gene: TRBJ1-1
clone size: few
V gene: TRBV2
CDR3 DNA: TGTGCCAGCAGGGGAGGGACCACTGAAGCTTTCTTT
CDR3 protein: CASRGGTTEAFF

D gene: -
J gene: TRBJ1-2
clone size: -
V gene: TRBV4-1
CDR3 DNA: TGCGCCAGCAGCCACCTCCAACAAGCTAACTATGGCTACACCTTC
CDR3 protein: CASSHLQQANYGYTF

D gene: TRBD1
J gene: TRBJ2-3
clone size: few
V gene: TRBV27
CDR3 DNA: TGTGCCAGCAGTCTTACACAGGGGCCGCCGCCCGCAGATACGCAGTATTTT
CDR3 protein: CASSLTQGPPPADTQYF

D gene: TRBD1
J gene: TRBJ1-5
clone size: -
V gene: TRBV7-2
CDR3 DNA: TGTGCCAGCAGCCAACGGACCGGGACAGGTGGCAATCAGCCCCAGCATTTT
CDR3 protein: CASSQRTGTGGNQPQHF